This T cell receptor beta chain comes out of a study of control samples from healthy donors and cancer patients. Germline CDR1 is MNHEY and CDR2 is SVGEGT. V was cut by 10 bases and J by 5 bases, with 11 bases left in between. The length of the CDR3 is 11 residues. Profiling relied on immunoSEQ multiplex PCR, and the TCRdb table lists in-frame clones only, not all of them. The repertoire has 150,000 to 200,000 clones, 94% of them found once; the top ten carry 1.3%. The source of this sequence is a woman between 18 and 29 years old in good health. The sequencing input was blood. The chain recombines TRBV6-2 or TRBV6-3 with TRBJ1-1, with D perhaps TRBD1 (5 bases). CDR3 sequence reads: CATSRGTEAFF. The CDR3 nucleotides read TGTGCCACCAGCCGGGGGACTGAAGCTTTCTTT.